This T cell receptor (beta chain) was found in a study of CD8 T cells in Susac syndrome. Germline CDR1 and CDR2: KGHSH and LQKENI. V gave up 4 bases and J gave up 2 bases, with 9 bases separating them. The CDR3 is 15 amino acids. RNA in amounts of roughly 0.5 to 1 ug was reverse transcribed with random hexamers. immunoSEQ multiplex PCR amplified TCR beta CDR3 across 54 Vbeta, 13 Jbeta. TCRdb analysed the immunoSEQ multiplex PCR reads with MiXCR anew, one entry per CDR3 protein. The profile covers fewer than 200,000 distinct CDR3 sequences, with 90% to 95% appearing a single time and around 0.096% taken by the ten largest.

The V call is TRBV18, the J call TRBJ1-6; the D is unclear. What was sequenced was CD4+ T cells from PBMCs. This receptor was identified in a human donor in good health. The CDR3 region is CASSLGLTYNSPLHF. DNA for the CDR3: TGTGCCAGCTCACTGGGTCTCACCTATAATTCACCCCTCCACTTT. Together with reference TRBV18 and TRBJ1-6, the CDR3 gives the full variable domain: NAGVMQNPRHLVRRRGQEARLRCSPMKGHSHVYWYRQLPEEGLKFMVYLQKENIIDESGMPKERFSAEFPKEGPSILRIQQVVRGDSAAYFCASSLGLTYNSPLHFGNGTRLTVT.